The T cell receptor delta chain described here comes from a study of Vδ1+ human thymocytes. Whole-study results and caveats: Donors shared many TRG clonotypes but few TRD clonotypes. Thymic TRG and TRD repertoires appeared highly polyclonal, with Gaussian CDR3 length distributions.

The template was reverse-transcribed extracted RNA. CDR3 amplicons came from multiplex PCR with pooled V-gene forward and constant-region reverse primers. TCRdb called clones anew from the multiplex PCR reads with CATT. Among over 65,000 delta-chain clones, around 32% were seen once, and the ten largest hold roughly 0.26%. The length of the CDR3 is 17 residues. Germline values: CDR1 TSWWSYY, CDR2 QGS. The V end was cut by 5 bases, the J end by 3 bases, with 22 bases between. This clone was observed a few times. The antigen is undetermined. This TCR was recovered from a boy under two years old who had congenital heart surgery. Sequences were obtained from Vdelta1+ gamma-delta thymocytes from the thymus. Indicated subset: FACS-sorted CD3+ TCRalphabeta- TCRVdelta1+ TCRVdelta2- thymocytes. The V and J genes are TRDV1 and TRDJ1; the D call may be TRDD2 or TRDD3 (7 bases each). CDR3 in DNA: TGTGCTCTTGGGCCTTCCTCCGGTATGGGGGAGGCCGATAAACTCATCTTT. Protein sequence: CALGPSSGMGEADKLIF.